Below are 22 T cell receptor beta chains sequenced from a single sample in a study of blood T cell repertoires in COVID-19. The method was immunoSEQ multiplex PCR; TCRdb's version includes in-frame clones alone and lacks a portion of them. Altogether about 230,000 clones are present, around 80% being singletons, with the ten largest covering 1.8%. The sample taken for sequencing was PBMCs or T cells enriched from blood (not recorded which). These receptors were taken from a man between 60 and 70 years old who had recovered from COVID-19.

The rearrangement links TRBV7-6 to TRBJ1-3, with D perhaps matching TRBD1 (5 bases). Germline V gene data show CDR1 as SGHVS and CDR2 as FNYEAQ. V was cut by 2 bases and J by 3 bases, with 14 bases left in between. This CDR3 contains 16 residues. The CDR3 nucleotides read TGTGCCAGCAGCTTACGAGGGATCGGGGGTGGAAACACCATATATTTT. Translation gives CASSLRGIGGGNTIYF.

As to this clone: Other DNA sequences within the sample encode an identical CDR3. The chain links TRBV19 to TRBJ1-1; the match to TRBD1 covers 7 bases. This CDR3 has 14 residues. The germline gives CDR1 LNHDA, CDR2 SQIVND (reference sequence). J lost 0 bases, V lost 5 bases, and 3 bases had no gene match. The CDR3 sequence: CASSLQGMNTEAFF. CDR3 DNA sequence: TGTGCCAGTAGTTTACAGGGGATGAACACTGAAGCTTTCTTT.

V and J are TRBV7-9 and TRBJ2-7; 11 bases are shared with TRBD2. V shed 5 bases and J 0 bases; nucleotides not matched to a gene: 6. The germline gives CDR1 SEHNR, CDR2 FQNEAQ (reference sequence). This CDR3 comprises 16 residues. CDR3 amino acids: CASSRGLAGSSYEQYF. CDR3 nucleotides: TGTGCCAGCAGCCGCGGACTAGCGGGCAGCTCCTACGAGCAGTACTTC.

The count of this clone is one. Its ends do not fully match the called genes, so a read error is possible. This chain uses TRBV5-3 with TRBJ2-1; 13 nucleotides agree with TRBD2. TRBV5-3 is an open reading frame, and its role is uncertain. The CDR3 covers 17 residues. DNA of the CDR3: TGTGCCAGAAGCTTGGGACTAGCGGGGGGCCCCTACAGTGAGCAGTTCTTC. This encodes CARSLGLAGGPYSEQFF.

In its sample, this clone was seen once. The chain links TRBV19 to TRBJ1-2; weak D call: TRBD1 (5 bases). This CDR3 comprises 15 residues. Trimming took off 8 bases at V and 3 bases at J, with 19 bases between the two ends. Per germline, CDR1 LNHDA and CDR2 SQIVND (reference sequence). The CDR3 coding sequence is TGTGCCAGTCGGTACGAAAACCAGGGATACTATGGCTACACCTTC. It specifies CASRYENQGYYGYTF.

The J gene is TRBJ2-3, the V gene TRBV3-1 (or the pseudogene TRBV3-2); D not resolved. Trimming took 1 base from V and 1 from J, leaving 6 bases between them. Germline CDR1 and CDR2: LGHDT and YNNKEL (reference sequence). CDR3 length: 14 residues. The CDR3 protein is CASSQAPGTDTQYF. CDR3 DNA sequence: TGTGCCAGCAGCCAAGCCCCCGGCACAGATACGCAGTATTTT.

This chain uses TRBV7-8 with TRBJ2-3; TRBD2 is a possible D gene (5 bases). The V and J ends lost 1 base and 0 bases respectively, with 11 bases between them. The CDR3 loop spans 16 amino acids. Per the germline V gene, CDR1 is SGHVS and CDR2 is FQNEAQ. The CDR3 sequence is CASSLVTGSSTDTQYF. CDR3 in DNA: TGTGCCAGCAGCTTAGTGACGGGATCTAGCACAGATACGCAGTATTTT.

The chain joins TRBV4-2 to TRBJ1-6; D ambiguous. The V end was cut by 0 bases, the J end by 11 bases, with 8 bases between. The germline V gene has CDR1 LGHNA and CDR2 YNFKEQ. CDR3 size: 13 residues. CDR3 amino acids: CASSQDLRAPLHF. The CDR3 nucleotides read TGTGCCAGCAGCCAAGATCTCCGGGCACCCCTCCACTTT.

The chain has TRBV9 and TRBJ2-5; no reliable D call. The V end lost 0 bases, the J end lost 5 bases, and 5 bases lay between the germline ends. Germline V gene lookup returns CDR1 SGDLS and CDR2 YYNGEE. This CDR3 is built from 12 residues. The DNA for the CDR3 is TGTGCCAGCAGCGTAGTCGGTGAGACCCAGTACTTC. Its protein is CASSVVGETQYF.

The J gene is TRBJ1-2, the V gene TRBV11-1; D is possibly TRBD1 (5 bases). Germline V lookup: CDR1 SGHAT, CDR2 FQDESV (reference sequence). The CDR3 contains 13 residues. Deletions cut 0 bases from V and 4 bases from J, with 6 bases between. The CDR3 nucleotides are TGTGCCAGCAGCTTAGCGGGGCCCTATGGCTACACCTTC. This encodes CASSLAGPYGYTF.

The CDR3 reads CASSAAGWNRNEQFF. CDR3 DNA sequence: TGCGCCAGCAGCGCAGCGGGGTGGAATCGCAATGAGCAGTTCTTC. V and J are TRBV5-1 and TRBJ2-1, with 7 bases lining up with TRBD2. The germline gives CDR1 SGHRS, CDR2 YFSETQ. The CDR3 totals 15 residues. Trimming took 4 bases from V and 6 from J; bases not matched to a gene: 10.

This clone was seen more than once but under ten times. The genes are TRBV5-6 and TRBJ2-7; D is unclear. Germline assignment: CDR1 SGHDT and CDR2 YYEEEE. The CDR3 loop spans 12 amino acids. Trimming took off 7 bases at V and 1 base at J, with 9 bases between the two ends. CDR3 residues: CASGGSSYEQYF. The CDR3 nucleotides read TGTGCCAGCGGCGGCAGTTCCTACGAGCAGTACTTC.

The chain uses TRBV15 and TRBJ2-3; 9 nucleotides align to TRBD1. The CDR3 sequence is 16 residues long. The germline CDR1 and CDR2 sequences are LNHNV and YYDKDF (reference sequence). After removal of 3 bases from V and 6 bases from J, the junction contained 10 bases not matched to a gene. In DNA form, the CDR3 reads TGTGCCACCAGCAGGAGGACAGGGGCCTTAACGGATACGCAGTATTTT. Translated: CATSRRTGALTDTQYF.

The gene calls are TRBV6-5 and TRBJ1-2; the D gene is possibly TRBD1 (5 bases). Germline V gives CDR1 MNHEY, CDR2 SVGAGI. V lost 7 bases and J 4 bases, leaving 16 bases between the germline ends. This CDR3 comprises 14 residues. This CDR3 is CASIVGRGSYGYTF. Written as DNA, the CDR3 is TGTGCCAGCATTGTGGGGAGGGGTAGCTATGGCTACACCTTC.

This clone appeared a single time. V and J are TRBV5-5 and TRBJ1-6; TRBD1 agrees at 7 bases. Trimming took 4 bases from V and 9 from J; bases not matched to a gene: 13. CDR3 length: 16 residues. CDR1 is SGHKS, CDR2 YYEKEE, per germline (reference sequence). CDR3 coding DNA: TGTGCCAGCAGCCGACAGGGAACCCAAAATGCTTCACCCCTCCACTTT. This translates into CASSRQGTQNASPLHF.

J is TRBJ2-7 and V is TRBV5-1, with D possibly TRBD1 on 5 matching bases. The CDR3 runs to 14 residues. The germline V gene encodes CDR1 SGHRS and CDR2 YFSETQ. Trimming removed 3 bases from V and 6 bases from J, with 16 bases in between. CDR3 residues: CASSSGEAGREQYF. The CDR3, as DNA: TGCGCCAGCAGCTCAGGCGAGGCAGGGCGCGAGCAGTACTTC.

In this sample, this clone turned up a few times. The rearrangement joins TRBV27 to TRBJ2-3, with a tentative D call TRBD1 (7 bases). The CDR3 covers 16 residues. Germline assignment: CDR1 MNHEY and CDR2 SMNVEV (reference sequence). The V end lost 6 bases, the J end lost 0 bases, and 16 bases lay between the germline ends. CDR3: CASSPGGGPSTDTQYF. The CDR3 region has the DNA TGTGCCAGCAGCCCTGGAGGGGGCCCAAGCACAGATACGCAGTATTTT.

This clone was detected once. Here the CDR3 DNA reads TGTGCCAGCAGTCTTACAGGGATCGGGGAGCTGTTTTTT. Residues: CASSLTGIGELFF. The chain employs TRBV12-3 or TRBV12-4 and TRBJ2-2, with a tentative D call TRBD1 (6 bases). The CDR3 sequence is 13 residues long. Trimming removed 5 bases from V and 7 bases from J, with 11 bases in between.

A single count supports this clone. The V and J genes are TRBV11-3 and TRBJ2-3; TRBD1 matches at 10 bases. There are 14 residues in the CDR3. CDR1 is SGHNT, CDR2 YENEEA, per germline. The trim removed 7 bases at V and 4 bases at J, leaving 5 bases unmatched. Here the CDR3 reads CASTETGGSDTQYF. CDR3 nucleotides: TGTGCCAGCACGGAGACAGGGGGCTCAGATACGCAGTATTTT.

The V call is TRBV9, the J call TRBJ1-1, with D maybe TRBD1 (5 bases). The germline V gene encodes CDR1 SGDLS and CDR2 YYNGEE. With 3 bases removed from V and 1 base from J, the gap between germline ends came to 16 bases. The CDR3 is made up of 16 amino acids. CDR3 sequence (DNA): TGTGCCAGCAGCGGATCAGGGATGTCGGCGAACACTGAAGCTTTCTTT. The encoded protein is CASSGSGMSANTEAFF.

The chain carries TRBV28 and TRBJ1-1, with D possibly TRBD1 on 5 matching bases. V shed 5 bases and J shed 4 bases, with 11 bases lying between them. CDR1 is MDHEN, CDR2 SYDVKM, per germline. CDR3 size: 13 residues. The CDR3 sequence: CASSTQGSTEAFF. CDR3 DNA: TGTGCCAGCAGTACTCAGGGAAGCACTGAAGCTTTCTTT.

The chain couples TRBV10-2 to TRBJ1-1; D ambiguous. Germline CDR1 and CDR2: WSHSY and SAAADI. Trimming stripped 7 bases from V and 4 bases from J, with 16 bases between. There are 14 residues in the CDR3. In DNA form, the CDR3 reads TGCGCCAGCACTATGACTCAAGGAGGCACTGAAGCTTTCTTT. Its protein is CASTMTQGGTEAFF.